This TCR beta chain was captured in a study of cytomegalovirus exposure and HLA in healthy donors. The study ran its PCR with 60 Vbeta and 13 Jbeta primers. Here immunoSEQ multiplex PCR was the method, and the copy in TCRdb shows in-frame clones only, minus some. This sample has more than 90,000 clones, with 79% found just once. CDR3 size: 16 residues. CDR1 is SGHDT, CDR2 YYEEEE, per germline. Trimming left V 1 base short and J 4 bases short, with 17 bases between. What was sequenced was PBMCs. This clonotype was obtained from a woman between 18 and 30 years old in good health and CMV-seropositive. J is TRBJ1-1 and V is TRBV5-6, with no clear D. The CDR3 bases are TGTGCCAGCAGCTTGTTTGGTGTTTTGGGAGGCACTGAAGCTTTCTTT. This sequence encodes CASSLFGVLGGTEAFF.